This T cell receptor (beta chain) was obtained from a study of T cell responses to AZD1222 COVID-19 vaccine. The CDR3 is 16 residues long. Trimming took 6 bases from V and 0 from J, leaving 16 bases between them. Germline V gene sequence: CDR1 SGDLS, CDR2 YYNGEE. Only in-frame clones appear in the TCRdb table, and some are missing; sequencing was by immunoSEQ multiplex PCR. Altogether about 140,000 clones are present, 80% to 95% being singletons, with the ten largest covering around 1.3%. The receptor comes from an adult in good health. This chain uses TRBV9 with TRBJ2-1; D may be TRBD2 (5 bases). Sequenced material: peripheral blood, taken on day 0 of AZD1222 vaccination. CDR3 coding DNA: TGTGCCAGCACCCCAGCGGCGGGTAGCTCCTACAATGAGCAGTTCTTC. Amino acid sequence: CASTPAAGSSYNEQFF. Full variable domain (remainder filled in from reference TRBV9 and TRBJ2-1): DSGVTQTPKHLITATGQRVTLRCSPRSGDLSVYWYQQSLDQGLQFLIQYYNGEERAKGNILERFSAQQFPDLHSELNLSSLELGDSALYFCASTPAAGSSYNEQFFGPGTRLTVL.